A single sample is the source of the 18 T cell receptor beta chains below, sequenced in a study of technical replicates of blood from several donors. TCRdb's copy holds only in-frame clones and misses some; the assay was immunoSEQ multiplex PCR. The sample includes under 90,000 clones, less than 95% of them seen just once. Sequencing input: T cells isolated from PBMCs. These receptors all stem from a human donor in good health.

The J gene is TRBJ2-7, the V gene TRBV7-8; 9 bases match TRBD1. V dropped 5 bases and J dropped 5; count of bases not matched to a gene: 4. The V gene's germline CDR1 is SGHVS and CDR2 FQNEAQ. CDR3 length: 13 amino acids. The CDR3, as DNA: TGTGCCAGCAGCCGGGACAGGGCGGACGAGCAGTACTTC. It yields the protein CASSRDRADEQYF.

This sequence joins TRBV6-5 and TRBJ2-7; TRBD1 aligns across 7 bases. The CDR3 totals 13 residues. The germline V gene has CDR1 MNHEY and CDR2 SVGAGI. Losses at the gene ends were 5 bases for V and 4 bases for J; bases not matched to a gene: 5. CDR3 residues: CASSQSTGYEQYF. The CDR3 bases are TGTGCCAGCAGTCAGTCGACAGGGTACGAGCAGTACTTC.

The chain carries TRBV10-1 and TRBJ2-3; D call uncertain. Trimming left V 2 bases short and J 3 bases short, with 18 bases between. The CDR3 loop spans 17 amino acids. CDR1 and CDR2 from the germline V gene are WNHNN and SYGVQD (reference sequence). The CDR3 coding sequence is TGCGCCAGCAGTGAGGGAGATAAATTCACTGGGACAGATACGCAGTATTTT. It yields the protein CASSEGDKFTGTDTQYF.

This chain connects TRBV6-4 to TRBJ2-3, with 8 nucleotides matching TRBD1. Trimming at V came to 2 bases and at J to 2 bases, leaving 3 bases not matched to a gene. The germline V gene encodes CDR1 MRHNA and CDR2 SNTAGT. The CDR3 covers 15 residues. The CDR3 is CASSDRTGNTDTQYF. DNA for the CDR3: TGTGCCAGCAGTGACCGGACAGGGAACACAGATACGCAGTATTTT.

V is TRBV5-1 and J is TRBJ2-2, with D perhaps TRBD2 (6 bases). The germline V gene has CDR1 SGHRS and CDR2 YFSETQ. Trimming left V 4 bases short and J 5 bases short, with 12 bases between. The CDR3 spans 14 residues. The CDR3 DNA is TGCGCCAGCAGCAGCGGACTAACGACCGGGGAGCTGTTTTTT. Its translation: CASSSGLTTGELFF.

The chain recombines TRBV15 with TRBJ1-1; 8 bases align to TRBD1. The CDR3 consists of 14 residues. Per the germline V gene, CDR1 is LNHNV and CDR2 is YYDKDF (reference sequence). V trimming: 8 bases; J trimming: 4 bases; junction bases outside the gene matches: 9. This CDR3 is CATEGQGLATEAFF. The CDR3 nucleotides are TGTGCCACCGAAGGACAGGGCCTCGCCACTGAAGCTTTCTTT.

The chain employs TRBV6-1 and TRBJ2-1; D is unresolved. Looked up from germline, CDR1 is MNHNS and CDR2 is SASEGT. The CDR3 has 13 amino acids. The V gene lost 2 bases and the J gene lost 9 bases, with 11 bases spanning the gap. In nucleotides, the CDR3 is TGTGCCAGCAGTGAAATGGCAGTTGGTGAGCAGTTCTTC. It codes for CASSEMAVGEQFF.

V is TRBV9 and J is TRBJ2-1, with a possible D match to TRBD1 (5 bases). V dropped 4 bases and J dropped 6 bases, with 17 bases sitting between them. The CDR3 consists of 15 residues. Germline V gene sequence: CDR1 SGDLS, CDR2 YYNGEE. CDR3 DNA sequence: TGTGCCAGCAGCCCCCCCCACACAGGTACCAATGAGCAGTTCTTC. Protein: CASSPPHTGTNEQFF.

The V call is TRBV11-3, the J call TRBJ2-5; 10 bases match TRBD2. Germline V gives CDR1 SGHNT, CDR2 YENEEA. J gave up 9 bases and V 6 bases, and 10 bases lay outside the gene matches. The CDR3 contains 14 residues. CDR3 coding DNA: TGTGCCAGCAGTCAGGGACTAGCGCCGACGGCCCAGTACTTC. Its translation is CASSQGLAPTAQYF.

J is TRBJ1-6 and V is TRBV5-1, with TRBD1 as a possible D gene (5 bases). V was trimmed by 10 bases and J by 7 bases, leaving 15 bases between them. The CDR3 has 13 amino acids. Germline CDR1 is SGHRS and CDR2 is YFSETQ. CDR3: CAVSQGWNSPLHF. The DNA for the CDR3 is TGCGCCGTCTCCCAGGGTTGGAATTCACCCCTCCACTTT.

The chain joins TRBV5-1 to TRBJ1-4; 10 nucleotides align to TRBD1. Looked up from germline, CDR1 is SGHRS and CDR2 is YFSETQ. The CDR3 has 15 residues. V shed 5 bases, J shed 6 bases, and the junction held 7 bases outside the gene matches. This chain's CDR3 is CASRFFGTGDEKLFF. CDR3 bases: TGCGCCAGCAGGTTTTTCGGGACAGGGGATGAAAAACTGTTTTTT.

The chain links TRBV5-1 to TRBJ2-5, with TRBD2 identical over 9 bases. J lost 3 bases, V lost 3 bases, and 9 bases had no gene match. Looked up from germline, CDR1 is SGHRS and CDR2 is YFSETQ. The CDR3 totals 16 residues. The CDR3 sequence is CASSSYVTSGEETQYF. The CDR3 DNA reads TGCGCCAGCAGCTCTTACGTGACTAGCGGTGAAGAGACCCAGTACTTC.

The rearrangement uses TRBV7-6 and TRBJ2-1; TRBD2 aligns across 13 bases. Looked up from germline, CDR1 is SGHVS and CDR2 is FNYEAQ. V gave up 5 bases and J gave up 4 bases; unmatched junction bases: 14. The CDR3 totals 19 residues. As DNA, the CDR3 is TGTGCCAGCAGCCCTAGACTAGCGGGGGGCCGATACTTATACAATGAGCAGTTCTTC. As protein: CASSPRLAGGRYLYNEQFF.

This chain links TRBV5-5 with TRBJ2-2; a weak D match, TRBD1 (6 bases). With 7 bases removed from V and 4 bases from J, the gap between germline ends came to 17 bases. Germline CDR1 and CDR2: SGHKS and YYEKEE (reference sequence). The CDR3 spans 15 residues. CDR3: CASLREGDGTGELFF. CDR3 nucleotides: TGTGCCAGCCTCAGAGAGGGGGACGGCACCGGGGAGCTGTTTTTT.

This clone has only one observation. The rearrangement joins TRBV5-6 to TRBJ2-1, with 9 nucleotides matching TRBD1. The germline V gene encodes CDR1 SGHDT and CDR2 YYEEEE. J gave up 5 bases and V 4 bases, and 7 bases lay outside the gene matches. The length of the CDR3 is 15 residues. CDR3 sequence: CASSPGTGIHNEQFF. The CDR3 DNA reads as TGTGCCAGCAGCCCCGGGACAGGGATACACAATGAGCAGTTCTTC.

The V call is TRBV25-1, the J call TRBJ2-5; TRBD1 is a possible D gene (6 bases). This CDR3 is 13 amino acids long. Between the trimmed V and J ends, which lost 0 bases and 5 bases, there was a span of 7 bases. Germline assignment: CDR1 MGHDK and CDR2 SYGVNS. CDR3 amino acids: CASSEYGGETQYF. CDR3 bases: TGTGCCAGCAGTGAATATGGGGGCGAGACCCAGTACTTC.

The gene calls are TRBV19 and TRBJ2-5; D ambiguous. The V gene lost 5 bases and the J gene lost 2 bases, with 9 bases spanning the gap. CDR1 is LNHDA and CDR2 is SQIVND in the germline V gene (reference sequence). This CDR3 spans 13 amino acids. This CDR3 is CASSPQDQETQYF. Here the CDR3 DNA reads TGTGCCAGTAGTCCCCAGGATCAAGAGACCCAGTACTTC.

The V gene is TRBV12-2, the J gene TRBJ1-5; no DNA check was done on the table's D call, TRBD1. TRBV12-2 is assigned pseudogene status. This CDR3 region has 14 residues. CDR3 in amino acids: CASRFVQGVQPQHF. The CDR3 nucleotides read TGTGCAAGTCGCTTCGTACAAGGGGTTCAGCCCCAGCATTTT.